The 9 T cell receptor beta chains below come from one sample, sequenced in a study of cytomegalovirus exposure and HLA in healthy donors listed by TCRdb under 2017. The method behind the library was the immunoSEQ multiplex PCR assay. A mixture of 60 forward primers for TCR Vbeta segments and 13 reverse primers for TCR Jbeta segments was used in the multiplex PCR. TCRdb obtained this table from immuneACCESS and retained in-frame rearrangements with V and J assigned. These tables miss some clones; where compared with another copy, unresolved V genes account for less than half of the shortfall, and the remainder is unexplained. The table for this sample lists fewer than 150,000 clones; more than 80% of them were counted only once. The top ten constitute under 8.5% of the sample. Sequencing used PBMCs. These receptors originate from a woman aged 30 to 39 in good health and CMV-seropositive.

CDR3 residues: CASSPPNSEDIQYF. For the CDR3, the DNA is TGTGCCAGCTCACCACCGAATAGTGAGGACATTCAGTACTTC. The chain recombines TRBV18 with TRBJ2-4, with unresolved D. Germline values: CDR1 KGHSH, CDR2 LQKENI. The CDR3 covers 14 residues. Trimming removed 0 bases from V and 8 bases from J, with 11 bases in between.

The chain employs TRBV18 and TRBJ1-3; no clear D. From germline, CDR1 is KGHSH and CDR2 LQKENI. CDR3 size: 16 residues. V was shortened by 4 bases and J by 0 bases, with 13 bases between the two germline ends. The CDR3 reads CASSLARPASGNTIYF. Written as DNA, the CDR3 is TGTGCCAGCTCACTTGCTAGGCCGGCCTCTGGAAACACCATATATTTT.

J is TRBJ2-3 and V is TRBV7-2; D is undetermined. Germline V gene lookup returns CDR1 SGHTA and CDR2 FQGNSA. The CDR3 runs 12 residues. V gave up 5 bases and J gave up 5 bases, with 8 bases separating them. CDR3 protein: CASSASGDTQYF. DNA of the CDR3: TGTGCCAGCAGCGCCTCGGGAGATACGCAGTATTTT. Filled out from reference TRBV7-2 and TRBJ2-3, the complete variable domain reads GAGVSQSPSNKVTEKGKDVELRCDPISGHTALYWYRQSLGQGLEFLIYFQGNSAPDKSGLPSDRFSAERTGGSVSTLTIQRTQQEDSAVYLCASSASGDTQYFGPGTRLTVL.

The V gene is TRBV2, the J gene TRBJ1-1; D is unclear. Germline V lookup: CDR1 SNHLY, CDR2 FYNNEI. V gave up 9 bases and J gave up 2 bases, with 13 bases separating them. The length of the CDR3 is 13 residues. The DNA of the CDR3 is TGTGCCAGTAGTCAGGACTTTAACACTGAAGCTTTCTTT. It yields the protein CASSQDFNTEAFF.

CDR3 sequence (DNA): TGTGCCAGCAGCCGGACTAGCGGGGGCCCCTCAGGCACAGATACGCAGTATTTT. Protein product: CASSRTSGGPSGTDTQYF. The chain carries TRBV28 and TRBJ2-3; 13 positions agree with TRBD2. CDR3 length equals 18 residues. Looked up from germline, CDR1 is MDHEN and CDR2 is SYDVKM. The trim removed 6 bases at V and 1 base at J, leaving 10 bases unmatched.

V and J are TRBV28 and TRBJ2-2; 10 bases agree with TRBD2. Germline V gene sequence: CDR1 MDHEN, CDR2 SYDVKM. The V and J ends lost 5 bases and 6 bases, in that order; junction bases with no gene match: 6. CDR3 length equals 15 residues. CDR3: CASSVRLAGAGELFF. The CDR3 nucleotides read TGTGCCAGCAGTGTGAGGCTAGCGGGGGCCGGGGAGCTGTTTTTT.

The chain joins TRBV5-1 to TRBJ2-4; D possibly corresponds to TRBD2 (5 bases). Trimming cost V 0 bases and J 6 bases, with 13 bases left between them. The germline gives CDR1 SGHRS, CDR2 YFSETQ. CDR3 length: 15 residues. Here the CDR3 DNA reads TGCGCCAGCAGCTTGGCCGAAGGAGGCGGAAACATTCAGTACTTC. Translation gives CASSLAEGGGNIQYF.

The chain has TRBV30 and TRBJ1-1, with D possibly TRBD1 on 5 matching bases. The CDR3 is 13 amino acids. V gave up 3 bases and J gave up 5 bases, with 13 bases separating them. Germline CDR1 is GTSNPN and CDR2 is SVGIG (reference sequence). CDR3: CAWSPWGGTEAFF. CDR3 DNA sequence: TGTGCCTGGAGCCCCTGGGGGGGTACTGAAGCTTTCTTT. The full variable domain, completed using reference TRBV30 and TRBJ1-1, is SQTIHQWPATLVQPVGSPLSLECTVEGTSNPNLYWYRQAAGRGLQLLFYSVGIGQISSEVPQNLSASRPQDRQFILSSKKLLLSDSGFYLCAWSPWGGTEAFFGQGTRLTVV.

The chain uses TRBV6-5 and TRBJ1-2, with D possibly being TRBD1 (6 bases). V was shortened by 4 bases and J by 4 bases, with 19 bases between the two germline ends. In germline, CDR1 is MNHEY, CDR2 SVGAGI. CDR3 length: 16 amino acids. CDR3 protein: CASSFTGPPTRYGYTF. CDR3 nucleotides: TGTGCCAGCAGTTTTACAGGGCCCCCCACTCGCTATGGCTACACCTTC.